What follows is one TCR beta chain and its context. Using immunoSEQ multiplex PCR, the repertoire was profiled, and TCRdb retains in-frame clones only, with some absent. This table holds 250,000 to 400,000 clones, roughly 84% found once. This sample is part of a study of blood T cell repertoires in COVID-19. The CDR3 has 15 amino acids. The germline V gene encodes CDR1 LGHDT and CDR2 YNNKEL (reference sequence). With V trimmed by 4 bases and J by 5 bases, 8 bases remained unmatched. This receptor was obtained from a man aged 45-60 years with active or convalescent COVID-19. The V call is TRBV3-1 (or the pseudogene TRBV3-2), the J call TRBJ2-3; 8 bases match TRBD2. Input material: peripheral blood. CDR3 nucleotides: TGTGCCAGCAGCCCCCTCGGGGGGGCAGGAGATACGCAGTATTTT. Translated, it gives CASSPLGGAGDTQYF.